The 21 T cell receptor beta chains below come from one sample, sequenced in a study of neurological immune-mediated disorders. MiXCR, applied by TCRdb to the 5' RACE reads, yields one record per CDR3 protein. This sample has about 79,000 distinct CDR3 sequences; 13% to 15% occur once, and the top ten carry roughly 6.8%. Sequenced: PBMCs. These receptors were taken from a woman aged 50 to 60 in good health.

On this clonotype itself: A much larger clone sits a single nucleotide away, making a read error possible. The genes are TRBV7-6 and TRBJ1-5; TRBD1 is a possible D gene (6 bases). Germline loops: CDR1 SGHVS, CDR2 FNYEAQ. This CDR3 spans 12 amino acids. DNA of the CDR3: TGTGCCAGCAGCCCCAGGGGAGAGCCCCATCATTTT. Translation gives CASSPRGEPHHF.

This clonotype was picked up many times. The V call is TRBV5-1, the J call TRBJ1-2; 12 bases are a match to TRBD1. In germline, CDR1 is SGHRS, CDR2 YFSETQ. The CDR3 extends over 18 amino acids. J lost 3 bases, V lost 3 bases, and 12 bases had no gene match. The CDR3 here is CASSYRGPGTGGDYGYTF. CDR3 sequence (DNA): TGCGCCAGCAGCTACCGGGGACCTGGGACAGGGGGCGACTATGGCTACACCTTC. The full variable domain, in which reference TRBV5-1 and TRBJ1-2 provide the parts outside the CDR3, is KAGVTQTPRYLIKTRGQQVTLSCSPISGHRSVSWYQQTPGQGLQFLFEYFSETQRNKGNFPGRFSGRQFSNSRSEMNVSTLELGDSALYLCASSYRGPGTGGDYGYTFGSGTRLTVV.

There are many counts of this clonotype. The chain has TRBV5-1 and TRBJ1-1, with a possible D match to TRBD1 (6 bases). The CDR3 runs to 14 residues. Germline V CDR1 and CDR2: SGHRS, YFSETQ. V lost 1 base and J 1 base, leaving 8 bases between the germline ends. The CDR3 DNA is TGCGCCAGCAGCTTGTACAGGGAGAACACTGAAGCTTTCTTT. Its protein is CASSLYRENTEAFF.

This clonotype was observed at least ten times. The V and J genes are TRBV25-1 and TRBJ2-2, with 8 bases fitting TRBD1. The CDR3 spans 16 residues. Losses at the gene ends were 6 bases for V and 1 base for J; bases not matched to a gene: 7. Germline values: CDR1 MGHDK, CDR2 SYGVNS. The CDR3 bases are TGTGCCAGCAGACCCACCGGGACAGGGAACACCGGGGAGCTGTTTTTT. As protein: CASRPTGTGNTGELFF.

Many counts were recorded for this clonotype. The CDR3 reads CASSPDRNYGYTF. For the CDR3, the DNA is TGTGCCAGCAGCCCCGACAGGAACTATGGCTACACCTTC. This chain joins TRBV7-2 and TRBJ1-2, with D perhaps TRBD1 (6 bases). Germline CDR1 and CDR2: SGHTA and FQGNSA. The CDR3 runs 13 residues. V was clipped by 5 bases and J by 2 bases, with 9 bases between them.

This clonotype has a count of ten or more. The chain's CDR3 is CASNLFPTGEETQYF. CDR3 coding DNA: TGCGCCAGCAACTTATTTCCGACAGGGGAAGAGACCCAGTACTTC. The chain carries TRBV5-1 and TRBJ2-5, with 8 bases aligning to TRBD1. Per germline, CDR1 SGHRS and CDR2 YFSETQ. The junction had 10 bases not matched to a gene; V was cut back by 6 bases and J by 3 bases. The CDR3 covers 15 residues.

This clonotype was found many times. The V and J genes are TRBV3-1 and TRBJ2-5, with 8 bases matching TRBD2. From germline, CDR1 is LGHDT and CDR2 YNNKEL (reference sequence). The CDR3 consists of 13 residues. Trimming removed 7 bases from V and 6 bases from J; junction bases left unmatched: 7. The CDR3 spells CASMISGVQTQYF. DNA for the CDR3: TGTGCCAGCATGATTAGCGGGGTTCAGACCCAGTACTTC.

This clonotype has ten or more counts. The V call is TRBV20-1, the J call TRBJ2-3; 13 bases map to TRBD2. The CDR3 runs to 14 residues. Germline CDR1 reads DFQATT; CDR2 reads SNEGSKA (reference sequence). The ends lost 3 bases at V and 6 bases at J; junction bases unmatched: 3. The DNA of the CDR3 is TGCAGTGCTAGGACTAGCGGGGGGATCGATACGCAGTATTTT. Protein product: CSARTSGGIDTQYF.

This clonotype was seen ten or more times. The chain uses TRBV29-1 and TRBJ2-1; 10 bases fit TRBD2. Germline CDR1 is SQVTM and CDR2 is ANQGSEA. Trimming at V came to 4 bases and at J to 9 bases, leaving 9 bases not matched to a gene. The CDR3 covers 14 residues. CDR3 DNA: TGCAGCGTTGTAACCAGCGGGAGGGCCGGTGAGCAGTTCTTC. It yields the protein CSVVTSGRAGEQFF.

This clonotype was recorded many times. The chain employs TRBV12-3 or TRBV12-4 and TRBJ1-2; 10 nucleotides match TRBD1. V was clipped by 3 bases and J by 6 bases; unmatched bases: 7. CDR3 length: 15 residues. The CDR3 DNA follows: TGTGCCAGCAGTTTTTGGGACAGGGGTGTAGATGGCTACACCTTC. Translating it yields CASSFWDRGVDGYTF.

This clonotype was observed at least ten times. The CDR3 coding sequence is TGTGCCAGCAGGAAGGGGACAGGGAGCTACGGTCAGCCCCAGCATTTT. Translated: CASRKGTGSYGQPQHF. This chain links TRBV6-1 with TRBJ1-5; 9 nucleotides agree with TRBD1. V gave up 6 bases and J gave up 6 bases; unmatched junction bases: 12. The length of the CDR3 is 16 residues. In germline, CDR1 is MNHNS, CDR2 SASEGT.

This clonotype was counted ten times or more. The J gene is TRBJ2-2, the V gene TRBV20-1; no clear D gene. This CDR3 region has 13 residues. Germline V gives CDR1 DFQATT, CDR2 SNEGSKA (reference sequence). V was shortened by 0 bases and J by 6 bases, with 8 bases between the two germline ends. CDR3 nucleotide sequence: TGCAGTGCTAGAGAATCGGTGTCCGGGGAGCTGTTTTTT. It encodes CSARESVSGELFF.

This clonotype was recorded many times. This CDR3 reads CASSGGPNTGELFF. DNA of the CDR3: TGTGCCAGCAGCGGGGGCCCGAACACCGGGGAGCTGTTTTTT. The chain recombines TRBV7-2 with TRBJ2-2, with D perhaps matching TRBD1 (6 bases). The CDR3 totals 14 residues. In germline, CDR1 is SGHTA, CDR2 FQGNSA. V lost 5 bases, J lost 0 bases, and 7 bases lay in between. The whole variable domain, filled in from reference TRBV7-2 and TRBJ2-2, reads GAGVSQSPSNKVTEKGKDVELRCDPISGHTALYWYRQSLGQGLEFLIYFQGNSAPDKSGLPSDRFSAERTGGSVSTLTIQRTQQEDSAVYLCASSGGPNTGELFFGEGSRLTVL.

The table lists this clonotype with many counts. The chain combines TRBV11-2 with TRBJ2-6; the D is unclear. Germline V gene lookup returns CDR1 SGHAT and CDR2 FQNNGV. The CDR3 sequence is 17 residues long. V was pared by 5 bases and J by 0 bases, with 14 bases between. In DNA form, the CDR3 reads TGTGCCAGCAGCCCCACTCCAGGATTCTCTGGGGCCAACGTCCTGACTTTC. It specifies CASSPTPGFSGANVLTF.

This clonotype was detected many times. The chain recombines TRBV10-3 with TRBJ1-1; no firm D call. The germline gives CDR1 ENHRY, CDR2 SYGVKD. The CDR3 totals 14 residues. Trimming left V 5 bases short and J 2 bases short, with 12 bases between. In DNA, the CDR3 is TGTGCCATCAGTACCACCAGCATCAACACTGAAGCTTTCTTT. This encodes CAISTTSINTEAFF.

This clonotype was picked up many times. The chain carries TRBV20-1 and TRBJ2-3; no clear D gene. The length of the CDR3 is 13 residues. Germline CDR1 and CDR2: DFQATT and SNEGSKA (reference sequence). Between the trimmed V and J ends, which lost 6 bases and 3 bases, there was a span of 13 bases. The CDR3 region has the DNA TGCAGTGCCCAGACCCCCGGAACAGATACGCAGTATTTT. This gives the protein CSAQTPGTDTQYF.

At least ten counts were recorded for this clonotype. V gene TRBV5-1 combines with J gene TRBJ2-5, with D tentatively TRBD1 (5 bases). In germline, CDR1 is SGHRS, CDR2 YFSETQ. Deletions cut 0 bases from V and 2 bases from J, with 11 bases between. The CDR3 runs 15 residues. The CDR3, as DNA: TGCGCCAGCAGCTTGGCCTTGGCAGGGCAAGAGACCCAGTACTTC. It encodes CASSLALAGQETQYF.

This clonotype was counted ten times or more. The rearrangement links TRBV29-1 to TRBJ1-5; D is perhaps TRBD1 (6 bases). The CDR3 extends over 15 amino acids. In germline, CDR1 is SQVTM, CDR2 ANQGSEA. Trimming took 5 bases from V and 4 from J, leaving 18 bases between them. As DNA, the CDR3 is TGCAGCGTTTCCCCGGACAGCTCCGGGAATCAGCCCCAGCATTTT. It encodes CSVSPDSSGNQPQHF.

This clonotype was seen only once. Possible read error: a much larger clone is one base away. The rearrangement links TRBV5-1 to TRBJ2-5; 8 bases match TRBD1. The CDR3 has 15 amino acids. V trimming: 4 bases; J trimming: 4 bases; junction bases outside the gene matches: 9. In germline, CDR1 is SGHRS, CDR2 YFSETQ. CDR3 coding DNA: TGCGCCAGCAGCGTAACCCCCGGGACAGGAGAGACCCAGTACTTC. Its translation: CASSVTPGTGETQYF.

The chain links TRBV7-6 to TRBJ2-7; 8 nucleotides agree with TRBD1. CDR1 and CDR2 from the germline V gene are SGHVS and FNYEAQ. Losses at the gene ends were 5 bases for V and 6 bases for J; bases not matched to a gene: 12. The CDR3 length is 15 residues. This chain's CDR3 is CASSTLDRGNSEQYF. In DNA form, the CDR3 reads TGTGCCAGCAGCACCCTAGACAGGGGAAATAGCGAGCAGTACTTC.

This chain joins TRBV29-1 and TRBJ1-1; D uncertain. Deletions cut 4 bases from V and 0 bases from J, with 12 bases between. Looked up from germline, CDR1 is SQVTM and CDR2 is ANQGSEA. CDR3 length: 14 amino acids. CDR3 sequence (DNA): TGCAGCGTTGCTAATCCGCAGATGAACACTGAAGCTTTCTTT. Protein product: CSVANPQMNTEAFF.